Presented here are 18 T cell receptor beta chains from one specimen sequenced in a study of immune evolution from preneoplasia to lung adenocarcinoma. The assay was immunoSEQ multiplex PCR, and TCRdb's table has in-frame clones only and misses some. The sample carries tens of thousands of clones, 65% to 80% recorded once. Sequencing input: FFPE invasive lung adenocarcinoma tissue. These receptor sequences come from a person aged 60 to 70 with lung adenocarcinoma.

The chain combines TRBV5-5 with TRBJ2-5; 8 bases line up with TRBD2. The length of the CDR3 is 18 residues. The junction had 15 bases not matched to a gene; V was cut back by 4 bases and J by 1 base. The germline V gene has CDR1 SGHKS and CDR2 YYEKEE (reference sequence). CDR3 coding DNA: TGTGCCAGCAGCCAAGATCTAGCGGGTGCTGTCATCCAAGAGACCCAGTACTTC. Translation gives CASSQDLAGAVIQETQYF.

This rearrangement joins TRBV13 to TRBJ2-7; 8 positions agree with TRBD1. This CDR3 has 14 residues. Trimming took 9 bases from V and 6 from J; bases not matched to a gene: 13. Looked up from germline, CDR1 is PRHDT and CDR2 is FYEKMQ (reference sequence). In DNA form, the CDR3 reads TGTGCCAGTACCCGGGACAGGCGAATTGGCGAGCAGTACTTC. Protein product: CASTRDRRIGEQYF.

V and J are TRBV28 and TRBJ1-3; the D gene is possibly TRBD1 (6 bases). V was clipped by 6 bases and J by 8 bases, with 17 bases between them. The V gene's germline CDR1 is MDHEN and CDR2 SYDVKM. The CDR3 length is 14 residues. The CDR3 is CASSETGWSDTIYF. The CDR3 coding sequence is TGTGCCAGCAGCGAAACAGGGTGGTCGGACACCATATATTTT. Full variable domain (rest looked up from reference TRBV28 and TRBJ1-3): DVKVTQSSRYLVKRTGEKVFLECVQDMDHENMFWYRQDPGLGLRLIYFSYDVKMKEKGDIPEGYSVSREKKERFSLILESASTNQTSMYLCASSETGWSDTIYFGEGSWLTVV.

The chain combines TRBV5-6 with TRBJ2-3, with TRBD1 matching over 8 bases. Germline V CDR1 and CDR2: SGHDT, YYEEEE. The junction had 4 bases not matched to a gene; V was cut back by 4 bases and J by 0 bases. There are 15 residues in the CDR3. CDR3 sequence: CASSDTGGSTDTQYF. The CDR3 DNA sequence: TGTGCCAGCAGCGATACAGGGGGAAGCACAGATACGCAGTATTTT.

The J gene is TRBJ1-1, the V gene TRBV14; 7 bases are shared with TRBD1. This CDR3 is built from 14 residues. The germline gives CDR1 SGHDN, CDR2 FVKESK. Trimming removed 3 bases from V and 4 bases from J; junction bases left unmatched: 5. For the CDR3, the DNA is TGTGCCAGCAGCCATTTAGACAGGGCCACTGAAGCTTTCTTT. This gives the protein CASSHLDRATEAFF.

CDR3 DNA sequence: TGTGCCAGCAGCCCCAGACTAGCGGGACGTGAGCAGTTCTTC. Encoded protein: CASSPRLAGREQFF. This chain connects TRBV7-2 to TRBJ2-1, with TRBD2 matching over 11 bases. The CDR3 has 14 residues. V was pared by 5 bases and J by 9 bases, with 6 bases of the junction left unmatched. Germline CDR1 and CDR2: SGHTA and FQGNSA.

As to this clone: Other DNA sequences within the sample encode an identical CDR3. The chain is built from TRBV2 and TRBJ2-1; 12 bases are shared with TRBD2. Per germline, CDR1 SNHLY and CDR2 FYNNEI. The CDR3 runs to 13 residues. The V segment lost 5 bases and the J segment 15 bases; nucleotides outside the gene matches: 8. The DNA of the CDR3 is TGTGCCAGCAGTCTGACTAGCGGGAGTTCTCGGTTCTTC. Translation: CASSLTSGSSRFF.

V gene TRBV6-1 combines with J gene TRBJ2-7; D remains ambiguous. The CDR3 runs 14 residues. Germline CDR1 is MNHNS and CDR2 is SASEGT. Trimming stripped 1 base from V and 8 bases from J, with 15 bases between. The chain's CDR3 is CASSEDRAARKQYF. DNA for the CDR3: TGTGCCAGCAGTGAAGACCGGGCCGCTAGAAAGCAGTACTTC.

The genes are TRBV4-2 and TRBJ2-5; the match to TRBD2 covers 9 bases. V shed 1 base and J 3 bases; nucleotides not matched to a gene: 18. Germline V gene lookup returns CDR1 LGHNA and CDR2 YNFKEQ. The CDR3 has 20 residues. Here the CDR3 reads CASSQAPTQLAGGSKETQYF. The CDR3 DNA reads TGTGCCAGCAGCCAAGCCCCCACGCAACTAGCGGGCGGATCGAAAGAGACCCAGTACTTC.

The chain employs TRBV5-1 and TRBJ2-7; 11 bases match TRBD2. The CDR3 runs 15 residues. The germline V gene encodes CDR1 SGHRS and CDR2 YFSETQ. J was trimmed by 3 bases and V by 4 bases; bases with no gene match: 6. The CDR3 region has the DNA TGCGCCAGCAGCCGGGGACTAGCGGACTTCTACGAGCAGTACTTC. This encodes CASSRGLADFYEQYF.

V gene TRBV5-1 combines with J gene TRBJ1-2; 7 bases line up with TRBD1. Germline V lookup: CDR1 SGHRS, CDR2 YFSETQ. V lost 4 bases, J lost 8 bases, and 8 bases stayed unmatched. This CDR3 comprises 13 residues. Written as DNA, the CDR3 is TGCGCCAGCAGCCACACCGGGACAGACGGCTACACCTTC. Residues: CASSHTGTDGYTF. The full variable domain, its missing parts supplied by reference TRBV5-1 and TRBJ1-2, is KAGVTQTPRYLIKTRGQQVTLSCSPISGHRSVSWYQQTPGQGLQFLFEYFSETQRNKGNFPGRFSGRQFSNSRSEMNVSTLELGDSALYLCASSHTGTDGYTFGSGTRLTVV.

This clone has a single count. The chain couples TRBV28 to TRBJ2-5; D gene uncertain. V was cut by 5 bases and J by 12 bases, with 13 bases left in between. This CDR3 spans 11 amino acids. Germline values: CDR1 MDHEN, CDR2 SYDVKM. The CDR3 is CASSPQSREYF. CDR3 in DNA: TGTGCCAGCAGTCCCCAATCCCGCGAGTACTTC.

V is TRBV5-1 and J is TRBJ2-1; 9 bases agree with TRBD1. Looked up from germline, CDR1 is SGHRS and CDR2 is YFSETQ. After removal of 1 base from V and 7 bases from J, the junction contained 6 bases not matched to a gene. The CDR3 is made up of 15 amino acids. The CDR3 coding sequence is TGCGCCAGCAGCTTGTTCATACAGGGGGCGAATGAGCAGTTCTTC. Its translation is CASSLFIQGANEQFF.

The rearrangement uses TRBV18 and TRBJ1-5; D possibly corresponds to TRBD1 (5 bases). Trimming pared 4 bases from V and 3 bases from J, leaving 19 bases between. The CDR3 runs to 17 residues. Looked up from germline, CDR1 is KGHSH and CDR2 is LQKENI. CDR3 amino acids: CASSRTSGGDYNQPQHF. CDR3 nucleotides: TGTGCCAGCTCACGTACTTCTGGGGGGGACTACAATCAGCCCCAGCATTTT.

CDR3 in amino acids: CASSLGWDRASNYGYTF. Here the CDR3 DNA reads TGTGCCAGCAGCCTCGGTTGGGACAGGGCATCAAACTATGGCTACACCTTC. The rearrangement uses TRBV7-8 and TRBJ1-2, with 9 bases lining up with TRBD1. Germline trimming cut 5 bases from V and 2 bases from J; bases unmatched to any gene: 12. The germline V gene has CDR1 SGHVS and CDR2 FQNEAQ. This CDR3 contains 17 residues.

As regards this clone: A read error may be the cause here, since a much bigger clone is one base away. The chain joins TRBV18 to TRBJ1-5; no clear D gene. This CDR3 is 13 amino acids long. Per germline, CDR1 KGHSH and CDR2 LQKENI. The V end lost 5 bases, the J end lost 0 bases, and 5 bases lay between the germline ends. CDR3 nucleotides: TGTGCCAGCTCAGGGGATAGCAATCAGCCCCAGCATTTT. It translates to CASSGDSNQPQHF. The whole variable domain, remainder taken from reference TRBV18 and TRBJ1-5, is NAGVMQNPRHLVRRRGQEARLRCSPMKGHSHVYWYRQLPEEGLKFMVYLQKENIIDESGMPKERFSAEFPKEGPSILRIQQVVRGDSAAYFCASSGDSNQPQHFGDGTRLSIL.

The CDR3 is CASSQTGYSYNEQFF. The CDR3 DNA reads as TGTGCCAGCAGCCAAACAGGGTACTCCTACAATGAGCAGTTCTTC. The rearrangement links TRBV27 to TRBJ2-1, with D tentatively TRBD1 (6 bases). The germline CDR1 and CDR2 sequences are MNHEY and SMNVEV (reference sequence). Between the trimmed V and J ends, which lost 6 bases and 0 bases, there was a span of 12 bases. The CDR3 loop spans 15 amino acids.

The gene calls are TRBV19 and TRBJ2-2; 9 nucleotides line up with TRBD1. There are 15 residues in the CDR3. V dropped 5 bases and J dropped 4; count of bases not matched to a gene: 5. Germline-derived CDR1 and CDR2 are LNHDA and SQIVND (reference sequence). The CDR3 nucleotides read TGTGCCAGTAGTCCCCAGACAGGGGGCACCGGGGAGCTGTTTTTT. The encoded protein is CASSPQTGGTGELFF.